These T cell receptor beta chains were read from a single sample in a study of T cell changes during pregnancy in multiple sclerosis. Data came from immunoSEQ multiplex PCR; TCRdb stores just in-frame clones and leaves some out. The table shows fewer than 80,000 clones, with 70% to 90% occurring only once. Source: peripheral blood, taken in the first trimester of pregnancy. These TCRs come from a female donor in good health, enrolled as a control in a pregnancy study. CDR3s include the opening cysteine and the closing phenylalanine or tryptophan. D genes are given only for firm matches. Clone size is stated in some rows and not others, as once, few, many or a class when expanded.

-	TRBV7-2	-	TRBJ1-4	TGTGCCAGCAGCTTAGGACGGACAGAAAATGAAAAACTGTTTTTT	CASSLGRTENEKLFF
TRBD1	TRBV4-2	-	TRBJ1-2	TGTGCCAGCAGCCAAGGAGGGACGGGACAGGGGGCGCCGACTATCTATGGCTACACCTTC	CASSQGGTGQGAPTIYGYTF
-	TRBV5-1	-	TRBJ2-3	TGCGCCAGCAGCTTGTTTCAGGCGGATACGCAGTATTTT	CASSLFQADTQYF
-	TRBV2	-	TRBJ1-5	TGTGCCATCAAAAACAGGGCCACGCAGCCCCAGCATTTT	CAIKNRATQPQHF
-	TRBV2	-	TRBJ1-1	TGTGCCAGCAGGCTGAGGCTCAACACTGAAGCTTTCTTT	CASRLRLNTEAFF
-	TRBV4-3	-	TRBJ2-1	TGCGCCAGCAGCCAAGATAGGGTCGGGAATAATGAGCAGTTCTTC	CASSQDRVGNNEQFF
TRBD1	TRBV7-6	-	TRBJ1-4	TGTGCCAGCAGCGGCGGGACAGGGAATGAAAAACTGTTTTTT	CASSGGTGNEKLFF
-	TRBV28	-	TRBJ1-1	TGTGCCAGCAGGTCGGGGTACACTGAAGCTTTCTTT	CASRSGYTEAFF
-	TRBV7-9	-	TRBJ2-7	TGTGCCAGCAGCTCCAATTTTGGGGCTGGAGCAGGACCCTACGAGCAGTACTTC	CASSSNFGAGAGPYEQYF
TRBD2	TRBV4-2	-	TRBJ2-5	TGTGCCAGCAGCCAAGTGTTTAGCGGGAGAATAGAGACCCAGTACTTC	CASSQVFSGRIETQYF
TRBD2	TRBV28	-	TRBJ2-3	TGTGCCAGCAGTTTAACCGCGGGGGGGGCTCACACAGATACGCAGTATTTT	CASSLTAGGAHTDTQYF
TRBD1	TRBV25-1	-	TRBJ1-1	TGTGCCAGCAGTGCAGGGACAGTAAACACTGAAGCTTTCTTT	CASSAGTVNTEAFF
-	TRBV21-1	once	TRBJ2-7	TGCCCGGAGCCGGGGAGCTCCTACGAGCAGTACTTC	CPEPGSSYEQYF
TRBD1	TRBV5-5	-	TRBJ1-5	TGTGCCAGCAGCCTTGACAGGGGAAGCAATCAGCCCCAGCATTTT	CASSLDRGSNQPQHF
TRBD2	TRBV28	few	TRBJ2-3	TGTGCCAGCAGCATTAGCGGGAGGGACACAGATACGCAGTATTTT	CASSISGRDTDTQYF
-	TRBV21-1	-	TRBJ2-3	TGTGCCAGCAGCAATAAGACAGGGCGGGGCACAGATACGCAGTATTTT	CASSNKTGRGTDTQYF
-	TRBV6-5	-	TRBJ1-2	TGTGCCAGCAGTTACGCCTTCCCAGATGGCTACACCTTC	CASSYAFPDGYTF
TRBD1	TRBV2	-	TRBJ1-6	TGTGCCAGCAGCGACAGGGGGTTGGGTTCACCCCTCCACTTT	CASSDRGLGSPLHF
-	TRBV6-1	-	TRBJ2-7	TGTGCCAGCAGTGAAGCCCCAGGGGAAACCTACGAGCAGTACTTC	CASSEAPGETYEQYF
-	TRBV2	-	TRBJ2-2	TGTGCCAGCAGTGTTACGGGGTTTGTTTCCGGGGAGCTGTTTTTT	CASSVTGFVSGELFF